Shown below are 2 T cell receptor beta chains from a single sample sequenced in a study of cytomegalovirus exposure and HLA in healthy donors. PCR primers comprised 60 Vbeta and 13 Jbeta primers. Assay used: immunoSEQ multiplex PCR; TCRdb lists only in-frame clones, some missing. In the table there are roughly 86,000 clones, under 80% of which are singletons. Sequencing was done on a sample of PBMCs. The receptors were sampled from a man aged 45-60 years in good health and CMV-seropositive.

The gene calls are TRBV5-1 and TRBJ2-5, with 11 bases that match TRBD2. Germline-derived CDR1 and CDR2 are SGHRS and YFSETQ. There are 16 residues in the CDR3. V was clipped by 0 bases and J by 2 bases; unmatched bases: 3. The CDR3 nucleotides read TGCGCCAGCAGCTTGGCCCCTAGCGGGGGGCAAGAGACCCAGTACTTC. Residues: CASSLAPSGGQETQYF.

This clone was seen only a few times. The V gene is TRBV28, the J gene TRBJ1-2, with 7 bases matching TRBD1. Germline values: CDR1 MDHEN, CDR2 SYDVKM. The CDR3 has 13 amino acids. V lost 3 bases, J lost 6 bases, and 4 bases stayed unmatched. In DNA form, the CDR3 reads TGTGCCAGCAGTTTTCGGGACAGTCATGGCTACACCTTC. Its protein product is CASSFRDSHGYTF.